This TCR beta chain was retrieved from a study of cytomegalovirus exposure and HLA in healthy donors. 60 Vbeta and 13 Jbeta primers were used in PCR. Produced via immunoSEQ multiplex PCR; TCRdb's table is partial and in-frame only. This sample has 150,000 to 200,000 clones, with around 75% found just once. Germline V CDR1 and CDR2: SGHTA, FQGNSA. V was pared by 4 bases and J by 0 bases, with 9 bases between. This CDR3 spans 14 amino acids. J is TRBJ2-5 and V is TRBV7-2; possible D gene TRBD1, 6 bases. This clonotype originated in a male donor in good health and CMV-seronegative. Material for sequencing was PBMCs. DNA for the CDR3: TGTGCCAGCAGCTCCGGACAGAACCAAGAGACCCAGTACTTC. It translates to CASSSGQNQETQYF.